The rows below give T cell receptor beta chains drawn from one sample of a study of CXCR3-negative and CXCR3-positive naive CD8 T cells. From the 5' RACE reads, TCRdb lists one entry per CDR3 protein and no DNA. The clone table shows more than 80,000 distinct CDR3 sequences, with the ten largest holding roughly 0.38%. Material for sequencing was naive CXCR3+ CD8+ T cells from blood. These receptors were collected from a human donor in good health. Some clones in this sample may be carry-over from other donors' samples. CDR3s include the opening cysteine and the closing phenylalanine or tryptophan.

CSENLQGLDYGYTF	TRBV29-1	TRBJ1-2
CASLPEASEKLFF	TRBV7-9	TRBJ1-4
CASSWELAGPSEQFF	TRBV6-2/TRBV6-3	TRBJ2-1
CSVASGGSNTGELFF	TRBV29-1	TRBJ2-2
CASSSITTGTGTHYNEQFF	TRBV7-9	TRBJ2-1
CAISESRVSYNEQFF	TRBV10-3	TRBJ2-1
CAISEDPNTGELFF	TRBV10-3	TRBJ2-2
CASSQSGLTYEQYF	TRBV3-1	TRBJ2-7
CASSQEGGPGLAGGIDTGELFF	TRBV4-3	TRBJ2-2
CASSLGGRADTYNEQFF	TRBV12-3/TRBV12-4	TRBJ2-1
CASSMDTVYEQYF	TRBV18	TRBJ2-7
CASSLGGMTEAFF	TRBV6-2/TRBV6-3	TRBJ1-1
CASGPTGTGHYEQYF	TRBV7-9	TRBJ2-7
CASSLGDLQFYEQYF	TRBV7-6	TRBJ2-7
CASSSGTGLTEAFF	TRBV12-3/TRBV12-4	TRBJ1-1
CSVQESYEQYF	TRBV29-1	TRBJ2-7
CASSQGQPNTEAFF	TRBV7-9	TRBJ1-1
CSSTATNTGELFF	TRBV29-1	TRBJ2-2
CSAQGDTYNEQFF	TRBV20-1	TRBJ2-1
CASSLSAIYDHWPQHF	TRBV23-1	TRBJ1-5
CASSETDSNQPQHF	TRBV7-9	TRBJ1-5
CSVVAVAKNIQYF	TRBV29-1	TRBJ2-4
CASSQEGRNTGELFF	TRBV4-1	TRBJ2-2
CASSRGAANTGELFF	TRBV4-1	TRBJ2-2
CASRGGGQARTLRTDTQYF	TRBV7-2	TRBJ2-3
CSVTGTGEGYEQYF	TRBV29-1	TRBJ2-7
CSVVLAGVGETQYF	TRBV29-1	TRBJ2-5
CASSDSTGYTF	TRBV6-6	TRBJ1-2
CASSFPLYRDRGDYNEQFF	TRBV6-1	TRBJ2-1
CAASSGTGPHEQYF	TRBV30	TRBJ2-7
CSVEGEGSTEAFF	TRBV29-1	TRBJ1-1
CASSADLAGGYEQYF	TRBV9	TRBJ2-7